The present T cell receptor (beta chain) was sequenced within a study of cytomegalovirus exposure and HLA in healthy donors. In this sample, this clone turned up a few times. PCR involved 60 Vbeta and 13 Jbeta primers. TCRdb's copy holds only in-frame clones and misses some; the assay was immunoSEQ multiplex PCR. The table lists some 210,000 clones, around 73% of them singletons. V shed 4 bases, J shed 4 bases, and the junction held 19 bases outside the gene matches. The CDR3 length is 18 residues. In germline, CDR1 is SGHRS, CDR2 YFSETQ. Sequenced input: PBMCs. This rearrangement joins TRBV5-1 to TRBJ1-1, with TRBD1 matching over 7 bases. The source of this sequence is a woman in her thirties in good health and CMV-seropositive. The CDR3, as DNA: TGCGCCAGCAGCCGAAGATTGACAGGGACAGTGTTAAGCACTGAAGCTTTCTTT. Translated: CASSRRLTGTVLSTEAFF.